This entry lists 29 T cell receptor beta chains sequenced from one sample in a study of shared clonotypes between healthy human individuals. Using immunoSEQ multiplex PCR, the repertoire was profiled, and TCRdb retains in-frame clones only, with some absent. The sample holds about 1.1 million clones, around 82% seen once. Sequenced material: memory CD4+ T cells from PBMCs. Subset: CD45RA-negative fraction. Every receptor here comes from a young man in good health. Some clones in this sample may be carry-over from other donors' samples.

The chain couples TRBV7-2 to TRBJ2-2; D remains ambiguous. V was cut by 5 bases and J by 4 bases, with 11 bases left in between. This CDR3 spans 14 amino acids. CDR1 is SGHTA, CDR2 FQGNSA, per germline. For the CDR3, the DNA is TGTGCCAGCAGCCCCCCCCTTTCCACCGGGGAGCTGTTTTTT. It translates to CASSPPLSTGELFF.

The chain combines TRBV7-9 with TRBJ2-5; D call uncertain. Trimming removed 1 base at V and 4 bases at J, with 13 bases between. Germline CDR1 SEHNR, CDR2 FQNEAQ (reference sequence). This CDR3 comprises 15 residues. The CDR3 here is CASSLVPASGETQYF. For the CDR3, the DNA is TGTGCCAGCAGCTTAGTTCCAGCGTCGGGAGAGACCCAGTACTTC.

V and J are TRBV9 and TRBJ1-4, with a possible D match to TRBD1 (5 bases). Per germline, CDR1 SGDLS and CDR2 YYNGEE. The CDR3 has 14 amino acids. Trimming pared 4 bases from V and 6 bases from J, leaving 13 bases between. CDR3 nucleotides: TGTGCCAGCAGCCTGGGACTGTCCTATGAAAAACTGTTTTTT. This encodes CASSLGLSYEKLFF.

In its sample, this clone was seen once. The chain recombines TRBV10-3 with TRBJ2-7; D uncertain. The CDR3 length is 11 residues. The V gene's germline CDR1 is ENHRY and CDR2 SYGVKD. The V and J ends lost 0 bases and 6 bases respectively, with 3 bases between them. The CDR3 DNA follows: TGTGCCATCAGTGAGTCACTCGAGCAGTACTTC. This sequence encodes CAISESLEQYF.

Turning to this clone: This may come from a read error, since a much larger clone is one base off. Other nucleotide sequences from this sample produce the same CDR3. The rearrangement uses TRBV28 and TRBJ2-3; no reliable D call. Germline-derived CDR1 and CDR2 are MDHEN and SYDVKM. CDR3 length equals 11 residues. The ends were cut back, 2 bases at V and 6 bases at J, with 3 bases in the middle. This chain's CDR3 is CASSLGDTQYF. CDR3 coding DNA: TGTGCCAGCAGTTTAGGGGATACGCAGTATTTT.

This clone was detected a few times. It is likely a read error, because the conserved phenylalanine at the end of the CDR3 is missing. The limits of the CDR3 on the DNA are not certain, so only TCRdb's listed CDR3 is given. The genes are TRBV29-1 and TRBJ1-1; TRBD1, the table's D call, was not compared with the DNA. Including both end residues, the CDR3 is 10 amino acids long. The germline CDR1 and CDR2 sequences are SQVTM and ANQGSEA. The CDR3 here is CSVATGPPNE.

The chain employs TRBV20-1 and TRBJ1-1; D remains ambiguous. V was shortened by 2 bases and J by 5 bases, with 3 bases between the two germline ends. The CDR3 sequence is 10 residues long. Germline V gene data show CDR1 as DFQATT and CDR2 as SNEGSKA (reference sequence). The CDR3: CSARITEAFF. DNA of the CDR3: TGCAGTGCTAGAATTACTGAAGCTTTCTTT.

This clone was detected many times. The chain is built from TRBV6-1 and TRBJ1-1; the D is unclear. Per the germline V gene, CDR1 is MNHNS and CDR2 is SASEGT. The CDR3 runs to 12 residues. The V gene lost 5 bases and the J gene lost 1 base, with 5 bases spanning the gap. The CDR3 sequence is CASSIQNTEAFF. As DNA, the CDR3 is TGTGCCAGCAGTATACAGAACACTGAAGCTTTCTTT.

V gene TRBV10-1 combines with J gene TRBJ2-7; 8 positions agree with TRBD1. Germline V gives CDR1 WNHNN, CDR2 SYGVQD (reference sequence). There are 15 residues in the CDR3. Trimming removed 8 bases from V and 9 bases from J; junction bases left unmatched: 18. The CDR3 DNA reads as TGCGCCAGCCATACTTATAGGCAGGGGGCGATTGGGCAGTACTTC. This translates into CASHTYRQGAIGQYF.

About this clone: A far larger clone is only one base removed, so a read error is likely. The chain combines TRBV30 with TRBJ1-1; D is possibly TRBD1 (5 bases). V lost 5 bases and J lost 1, with 8 bases in between. Germline V CDR1 and CDR2: GTSNPN, SVGIG (reference sequence). The CDR3 has 12 residues. The CDR3 region has the DNA TGTGCCTGGGACAGATCGAACACTGAAGCTTTCTTT. Its translation is CAWDRSNTEAFF.

V is TRBV19 and J is TRBJ2-5, with 7 bases identical to TRBD1. V lost 5 bases to trimming and J lost 2 bases; unmatched junction nucleotides: 5. CDR3 length: 14 residues. Germline assignment: CDR1 LNHDA and CDR2 SQIVND (reference sequence). The CDR3 spells CASSVGDRQETQYF. CDR3 bases: TGTGCCAGTAGTGTAGGGGACAGACAAGAGACCCAGTACTTC.

This chain connects TRBV9 to TRBJ1-1; D unresolved. CDR1 is SGDLS and CDR2 is YYNGEE in the germline V gene. The CDR3 consists of 16 residues. Trimming removed 3 bases from V and 0 bases from J, with 15 bases in between. CDR3 sequence: CASSGHRAGMNTEAFF. In DNA form, the CDR3 reads TGTGCCAGCAGCGGGCATAGGGCCGGGATGAACACTGAAGCTTTCTTT.

Regarding this clone: Possible read error: a much larger clone is one base away. The chain couples TRBV5-1 to TRBJ2-2; possibly TRBD2 for D (6 bases). In germline, CDR1 is SGHRS, CDR2 YFSETQ. The CDR3 has 12 amino acids. In DNA form, the CDR3 reads TGCGCCAGCAGCTCGGACGTCGGGGGGCTGTTTTTT. The encoded protein is CASSSDVGGLFF.

The chain uses TRBV28 and TRBJ2-7; 10 nucleotides match TRBD2. The trim removed 6 bases at V and 1 base at J, leaving 15 bases unmatched. From germline, CDR1 is MDHEN and CDR2 SYDVKM. This CDR3 has 18 residues. As DNA, the CDR3 is TGTGCCAGCAGGAGAGCCCCCCGGGCTAGCGGGAGTTCCTACGAGCAGTACTTC. It codes for CASRRAPRASGSSYEQYF.

The chain uses TRBV28 and TRBJ2-7; D is uncertain. CDR1 and CDR2 from the germline V gene are MDHEN and SYDVKM. The CDR3 extends over 12 amino acids. The V and J ends lost 3 bases and 7 bases respectively, with 10 bases between them. The DNA of the CDR3 is TGTGCCAGCAGTTTGACCCTCTGGGAGCAGTACTTC. It translates to CASSLTLWEQYF.

V is TRBV7-9 and J is TRBJ2-5; D is possibly TRBD1 (6 bases). This CDR3 region has 14 residues. The germline gives CDR1 SEHNR, CDR2 FQNEAQ (reference sequence). V was shortened by 3 bases and J by 1 base, with 9 bases between the two germline ends. Here the CDR3 reads CASSLTGAQETQYF. Here the CDR3 DNA reads TGTGCCAGCAGCTTGACAGGTGCCCAAGAGACCCAGTACTTC.

Remarks on this clone: The sample holds other DNA sequences that translate to the same CDR3. This chain uses TRBV15 with TRBJ2-7, with D possibly matching TRBD1 (5 bases). CDR1 and CDR2 from the germline V gene are LNHNV and YYDKDF (reference sequence). The germline V and J ends were trimmed by 1 base and 0 bases, with 7 bases remaining between them. CDR3 length: 14 amino acids. As DNA, the CDR3 is TGTGCCACCAGCAGAGGGGGCAGCTCCTACGAGCAGTACTTC. This gives the protein CATSRGGSSYEQYF.

This rearrangement joins TRBV5-1 to TRBJ1-2; D uncertain. Germline V CDR1 and CDR2: SGHRS, YFSETQ. CDR3 size: 13 residues. Trimming took off 4 bases at V and 7 bases at J, with 14 bases between the two ends. The CDR3 loop is CASSLDRGSGYTF. Written as DNA, the CDR3 is TGCGCCAGCAGCCTGGATAGAGGCTCTGGCTACACCTTC.

The V call is TRBV7-9, the J call TRBJ2-2; D is unclear. The CDR3 is 16 amino acids. Trimming shortened V by 5 bases and J by 4 bases, and 17 bases separated the two germline ends. CDR1 and CDR2 from the germline V gene are SEHNR and FQNEAQ (reference sequence). This chain's CDR3 is CASSPLASSGTGELFF. The CDR3 DNA follows: TGTGCCAGCAGCCCCTTGGCCAGTTCAGGCACCGGGGAGCTGTTTTTT.

On this clone: A much bigger clone sits one base away, suggesting this may be a read error. This chain links TRBV29-1 with TRBJ2-3; 9 nucleotides align to TRBD1. The CDR3 runs 14 residues. Germline V gives CDR1 SQVTM, CDR2 ANQGSEA. As DNA, the CDR3 is TGCGGCGTCAGCGCGACAGGGGGGTCGGATACGCAGTATTTT. It translates to CGVSATGGSDTQYF.

The gene calls are TRBV6-1 and TRBJ1-2; the D is unclear. This CDR3 region has 13 residues. V was trimmed by 6 bases and J by 1 base, leaving 9 bases between them. CDR1 is MNHNS, CDR2 SASEGT, per germline. The CDR3 DNA reads TGTGCCAGCAGGATGCCTGTTAACTATGGCTACACCTTC. Amino acids: CASRMPVNYGYTF.

The chain uses TRBV7-9 and TRBJ2-5; 7 bases map to TRBD2. CDR1 SEHNR and CDR2 FQNEAQ come from the germline V gene (reference sequence). The ends lost 5 bases at V and 1 base at J; junction bases unmatched: 10. The CDR3 consists of 16 residues. The CDR3 DNA follows: TGTGCCAGCAGCCGCGGGAGATCGGGCCTCCAAGAGACCCAGTACTTC. It is translated as CASSRGRSGLQETQYF.

This clone was seen a single time. This specimen includes other DNA sequences encoding the same CDR3. The rearrangement joins TRBV7-2 to TRBJ2-7; a weak D match, TRBD1 (6 bases). V gave up 5 bases and J gave up 4 bases, with 12 bases separating them. Germline values: CDR1 SGHTA, CDR2 FQGNSA. There are 13 residues in the CDR3. The CDR3 is CASSPSRGYEQYF. CDR3 DNA: TGTGCCAGCAGCCCCAGCAGGGGATACGAGCAGTACTTC.

V usage is TRBV2 and J usage is TRBJ2-2; 7 bases line up with TRBD1. The CDR3 contains 14 residues. J lost 1 base, V lost 7 bases, and 3 bases had no gene match. Germline-derived CDR1 and CDR2 are SNHLY and FYNNEI. The CDR3, as DNA: TGTGCCAGCATGGGACAGCTGAACACCGGGGAGCTGTTTTTT. It encodes CASMGQLNTGELFF.

J is TRBJ1-1 and V is TRBV10-3; D not certain. The CDR3 sequence is 14 residues long. V shed 8 bases and J shed 3 bases, with 16 bases lying between them. CDR1 and CDR2 (germline): ENHRY, SYGVKD. The CDR3 DNA follows: TGTGCCATCGCCGCCCAGAGCCAGCACACTGAAGCTTTCTTT. This sequence encodes CAIAAQSQHTEAFF.

The genes are TRBV4-2 and TRBJ2-3; 12 bases line up with TRBD2. The CDR3 length is 16 residues. V lost 2 bases to trimming and J lost 10 bases; unmatched junction nucleotides: 10. The germline V gene has CDR1 LGHNA and CDR2 YNFKEQ. Here the CDR3 reads CASSQSPSGRDPAQYF. The CDR3 DNA reads TGTGCCAGCAGCCAATCACCTAGCGGGAGGGATCCCGCGCAGTATTTT.

The rearrangement uses TRBV4-3 and TRBJ2-2; TRBD2 matches at 9 bases. V lost 0 bases and J lost 3; bases outside the gene matches: 11. The length of the CDR3 is 19 residues. Germline lookup yields CDR1 LGHNA and CDR2 YSLEER. For the CDR3, the DNA is TGCGCCAGCAGCCAAGATAAGGTTGGGCTAGCGGGACACACCGGGGAGCTGTTTTTT. This codes for CASSQDKVGLAGHTGELFF.

This clone was detected once. The chain couples TRBV4-2 to TRBJ2-7; 9 nucleotides agree with TRBD1. From germline, CDR1 is LGHNA and CDR2 YNFKEQ. V lost 5 bases, J lost 7 bases, and 9 bases stayed unmatched. The CDR3 extends over 14 amino acids. The CDR3 sequence is CASSKTGGRLEQYF. The CDR3 DNA reads as TGTGCCAGCAGCAAAACAGGGGGCCGTTTGGAGCAGTACTTC.

This clone has more than one count but fewer than ten. The chain uses TRBV2 and TRBJ2-1; D call uncertain. Looked up from germline, CDR1 is SNHLY and CDR2 is FYNNEI. The CDR3 runs to 12 residues. Trimming left V 2 bases short and J 10 bases short, with 9 bases between. CDR3: CASSESRQEQFF. The CDR3 nucleotides are TGTGCCAGCAGTGAATCTCGGCAGGAGCAGTTCTTC.